Sequencing of this T cell receptor (beta chain) was carried out in a study of T cells in Graves' hyperthyroidism and ophthalmopathy. From RNA transcripts, TCR beta CDR3 regions were amplified. First-round RT-PCR with HTBI primers amplified the TCR CDR3 region. TCRdb re-called the multiplex PCR reads with MiXCR, one entry per CDR3 protein. The sample has roughly 700,000 distinct CDR3 sequences, 17% seen once. The CDR3 is 13 residues long. Germline V CDR1 and CDR2: MNHEY, SMNVEV (reference sequence). Trimming removed 6 bases from V and 4 bases from J, with 12 bases in between. Study-wide results and limits: Within blood appeared most thyroid clonotypes that had expanded above 0.001.

Uncontrolled infection, other autoimmune disease, pregnancy or lactation barred patients from enrollment. Many counts were recorded for this clonotype. Antigen specificity is unknown. Input material: blood. This receptor was taken from a man aged 50 to 60 with Graves' hyperthyroidism. The chain carries TRBV27 and TRBJ1-1, with D maybe TRBD1 (5 bases). The chain's CDR3 is CASRRGGATEAFF. CDR3 DNA sequence: TGTGCCAGCAGGCGGGGGGGAGCCACTGAAGCTTTCTTT.